The rows below give T cell receptor beta chains drawn from one sample of a study of blood T cell repertoires in COVID-19. Some clones are missing from TCRdb's copy, which holds only in-frame ones; the method was immunoSEQ multiplex PCR. The data hold more than 200,000 clones, with 80% to 90% observed a single time. The sequenced sample was peripheral blood. Source of these receptors: a man at least 80 years old with acute or convalescent COVID-19. The CDR3 runs from the conserved cysteine through the conserved F or W. A D gene is named only where the DNA matches it firmly. Size values are once, few and many counts, or a class for expanded clones, and some rows have none.

length	D	J	V	size	DNA	CDR3
13	-	TRBJ1-6	TRBV11-2	-	TGTGCCAGCAGCTCCTCCTTCAATTCACCCCTCCACTTT	CASSSSFNSPLHF
15	-	TRBJ2-7	TRBV4-1	-	TGCGCCAGCAGCCAAGGGCAGGGTGTAACCTACGAGCAGTACTTC	CASSQGQGVTYEQYF
14	-	TRBJ1-1	TRBV5-4	-	TGTGCCAGCAGCTTGTTTTCCGTGAACACTGAAGCTTTCTTT	CASSLFSVNTEAFF
18	-	TRBJ1-1	TRBV4-3	few	TGCGCCAGCAGCCAAGAAGGGGGGGCAGGGTTGGCGAACACTGAAGCTTTCTTT	CASSQEGGAGLANTEAFF
14	TRBD1	TRBJ1-1	TRBV7-9	-	TGTGCCAGCAGCGCCCAAGGGGGACAGGGCTCGACTTTCTTT	CASSAQGGQGSTFF
11	-	TRBJ2-7	TRBV7-9	-	TGTGCCAGCGCGGGCCTCGACGAGCAGTACTTC	CASAGLDEQYF
15	-	TRBJ2-1	TRBV6-5	-	TGTGCCAGCAGTCTGGACGTGAGCGGGTACAATGAGCAGTTCTTC	CASSLDVSGYNEQFF
13	TRBD2	TRBJ2-7	TRBV28	-	TGTGCCAGCACCCGACTAGCGGACTACGAGCAGTACTTC	CASTRLADYEQYF
15	TRBD2	TRBJ2-7	TRBV7-9	few	TGTGCCAGCAGCTACGGGACTAGCGTCACGAGGGAGCAGTACTTC	CASSYGTSVTREQYF
17	TRBD1	TRBJ1-2	TRBV7-2	-	TGTGCCAGCAGCGACGCATTAAGGACAGGGGGTAACTATGGCTACACCTTC	CASSDALRTGGNYGYTF
13	-	TRBJ2-4	TRBV15	-	TGTGCCAGCAAACCGGGGGACCAAAACATTCAGTACTTC	CASKPGDQNIQYF
15	-	TRBJ1-6	TRBV27	few	TGTGCCAGCAGTTTTGACAGGCTCAGGCATTCACCCCTCCACTTT	CASSFDRLRHSPLHF
16	TRBD1	TRBJ2-7	TRBV7-3	few	TGTGCCAGCAGCCCACAGGGGACAGGGGTGACCTACGAGCAGTACTTC	CASSPQGTGVTYEQYF
13	-	TRBJ1-3	TRBV11-3	-	TGTGCCAGCAGCTTAGGGGCAAGCAACACCATATATTTT	CASSLGASNTIYF
14	-	TRBJ2-3	TRBV30	few	TGTGCCTGTATCAGGGGTTCCGGCACAGATACGCAGTATTTT	CACIRGSGTDTQYF
13	-	TRBJ2-2	TRBV19	-	TGTGCCAGTAATAAAGGGGATAGTGGGGAGCTGTTTTTT	CASNKGDSGELFF
13	-	TRBJ2-7	TRBV6-5	-	TGTGCCGGCCGGGTCAGGGAGGCCTACGAGCAGTACTTC	CAGRVREAYEQYF
15	TRBD1	TRBJ2-7	TRBV5-6	few	TGTGCCAGCAGCCTAACACAGGGGGCTTCCTACGAGCAGTACTTC	CASSLTQGASYEQYF
15	TRBD1	TRBJ1-2	TRBV28	-	TGTGCCAGCAGTATAATAAAGGGACAGATCTATGGCTACACCTTC	CASSIIKGQIYGYTF
17	TRBD2	TRBJ2-3	TRBV24-1	-	TGTGCCACCAGTGAGCCCACTAGCGGGAGAGAGACAGATACGCAGTATTTT	CATSEPTSGRETDTQYF
18	TRBD1	TRBJ2-1	TRBV10-1	-	TGCGCCAGCAGGGTGGGGACAGGGCCCTCCCCCACTAACAATGAGCAGTTCTTC	CASRVGTGPSPTNNEQFF
13	TRBD1	TRBJ2-1	TRBV12-3/TRBV12-4	-	TGTGCCAGCACCAATACAGGGGGCAATGAGCAGTTCTTC	CASTNTGGNEQFF
13	TRBD1	TRBJ1-1	TRBV3-1/TRBV3-2	-	TGTGCCAGCAGTCCCACAGGGGTCACTGAAGCTTTCTTT	CASSPTGVTEAFF
16	-	TRBJ1-6	TRBV30	-	TGTGCCTGGAGAGGGGCAGGCAAGGGGATAAATTCACCCCTCCACTTT	CAWRGAGKGINSPLHF
12	-	TRBJ1-1	TRBV19	few	TGTGCCAGTAACCAGGGGTTAACTGAAGCTTTCTTT	CASNQGLTEAFF
14	-	TRBJ2-2	TRBV18	-	TGTGCCAGCTCACCACCGGGGCCCACCGGGGAGCTGTTTTTT	CASSPPGPTGELFF
16	-	TRBJ1-5	TRBV6-5	-	TGTGCCAGCAGTTACTCCGCAGGGGATAGCAATCAGCCCCAGCATTTT	CASSYSAGDSNQPQHF
15	-	TRBJ2-3	TRBV5-1	-	TGCGCCAGCAGCTTTCGCGGGGACGCACAAGATACGCAGTATTTT	CASSFRGDAQDTQYF
13	TRBD1	TRBJ1-1	TRBV19	-	TGTGCCAGTAGTACCCTCGACAGGGCTGAAGCTTTCTTT	CASSTLDRAEAFF
18	TRBD2	TRBJ2-2	TRBV7-8	-	TGTGCCAGCAGCTCTCGACTAGCGGGAGCCGCGGGCACCGGGGAGCTGTTTTTT	CASSSRLAGAAGTGELFF
14	TRBD1	TRBJ1-2	TRBV9	-	TGTGCCAGCAGCATGCAGGGGGCCCGGGGTGGCTACACCTTC	CASSMQGARGGYTF
15	TRBD2	TRBJ2-1	TRBV6-1	few	TGTGCCAGCAGTGACGGGACTAGCGGAAACAATGAGCAGTTCTTC	CASSDGTSGNNEQFF
19	TRBD2	TRBJ2-1	TRBV9	-	TGTGCCAGCAGCCCGAGTCCCGGGACTAGCCTAAGCTCCTACAATGAGCAGTTCTTC	CASSPSPGTSLSSYNEQFF
14	-	TRBJ1-5	TRBV6-5	-	TGTGCCAGCAAAAGGGAAGAGGGTCCTCAGCCCCAGCATTTT	CASKREEGPQPQHF
15	-	TRBJ1-1	TRBV7-2	-	TGTGCCAGCAGCTTAGTGGGGGCAGGGGTGGCTGAAGCTTTCTTT	CASSLVGAGVAEAFF
14	TRBD1	TRBJ2-5	TRBV2	-	TGTGCCAGCGCCAGACAGGGGACGGGCCAGACCCAGTACTTC	CASARQGTGQTQYF
15	-	TRBJ2-2	TRBV9	once	TGTGCCAGCAGCGGGAGGGCCGGGGACACCGGGGAGCTGTTTTTT	CASSGRAGDTGELFF
15	-	TRBJ2-7	TRBV6-6	-	TGTGCCAGCAACCCCGGGAGCGGAAAAGGGTACGAGCAGTACTTC	CASNPGSGKGYEQYF
13	-	TRBJ1-1	TRBV18	-	TGTGCCAGCTCACCTCCGGGATACACTGAAGCTTTCTTT	CASSPPGYTEAFF
16	TRBD1	TRBJ2-3	TRBV9	-	TGTGCCAGCAGCGTAGTTGACAGGGGGATCGCAGATACGCAGTATTTT	CASSVVDRGIADTQYF
14	-	TRBJ1-1	TRBV13	-	TGTGCCAGCAGCTCTGGACATCCGAACACTGAAGCTTTCTTT	CASSSGHPNTEAFF
15	TRBD1	TRBJ1-4	TRBV28	-	TGTGCCAGCAGTCCAGGGGGCTCGGCTAATGAAAAACTGTTTTTT	CASSPGGSANEKLFF
17	TRBD2	TRBJ2-2	TRBV7-2	-	TGTGCCAGCAGCCCGACGGGACTAGCGGGAGTGGCCGGGGAGCTGTTTTTT	CASSPTGLAGVAGELFF